This TCR beta chain was obtained from a study of T cell repertoires in cytomegalovirus infection. Study summary: Based on public TCR beta signatures, there were indications of CMV infection and of a matching HLA type.

Study-wide results and caveats: Adding up the frequency of public TCR beta families identified people who carried CMV plus the relevant HLA.

In regard to this clonotype: Its target is not known. A much larger clone lies a single base off, so this may be a read error.

The CDR3 totals 14 residues. The junction had 0 bases not matched to a gene; V was cut back by 0 bases and J by 1 base. Germline CDR1 and CDR2: SGHNT and YYREEE (reference sequence). TCRdb re-derived calls from the reads in MiXCR, one entry per CDR3 protein. Of a few hundred thousand distinct CDR3 sequences in the sample, roughly a third were seen once. The chain recombines TRBV5-4 with TRBJ2-7, with 8 bases fitting TRBD2. The sequencing used cultured PBMCs, collected from culture after CMV antigen stimulation. The clonotype originates from a human donor in good health (CMV status not recorded). Some clones in this sample may be carry-over from other donors' samples. The CDR3 DNA reads as TGTGCCAGCAGCTTGGGCGGGAGGTCCTACGAGCAGTACTTC. Amino acid sequence: CASSLGGRSYEQYF.